A single sample is the source of the 9 T cell receptor beta chains below, sequenced in a study of CD8 T cells in ankylosing spondylitis. Broader study findings: Ankylosing spondylitis blood appeared to carry a characteristic TCR beta motif of several highly homologous variants.

MiXCR, applied by TCRdb to the 5' RACE reads, yields one record per CDR3 protein. In the table there are around 770,000 distinct CDR3 sequences, under 20% of which are singletons. Their antigen targets remain unknown. Sequencing was done on a sample of blood, either unsorted or a sorted T cell fraction (not recorded which). The receptors stem from a male donor with ankylosing spondylitis.

This clonotype was observed a few times. This chain uses TRBV12-3 or TRBV12-4 with TRBJ1-5; no firm D call. This CDR3 contains 14 residues. Trimming removed 4 bases at V and 3 bases at J, with 10 bases between. CDR3 DNA sequence: TGTGCCAGCAGTTGGGGTCAGAACAATCAGCCCCAGCATTTT. Translated: CASSWGQNNQPQHF.

This clonotype was seen a few times. The chain has TRBV18 and TRBJ2-7; D is uncertain. This CDR3 contains 14 residues. Germline V gene lookup returns CDR1 KGHSH and CDR2 LQKENI. Trimming took off 2 bases at V and 3 bases at J, with 11 bases between the two ends. CDR3 in amino acids: CASSPIHGDYEQYF. The DNA for the CDR3 is TGTGCCAGCTCACCAATACACGGAGACTACGAGCAGTACTTC.

This clonotype was recorded once. The chain uses TRBV9 and TRBJ1-2, with 9 bases lining up with TRBD1. CDR1 and CDR2 (germline): SGDLS, YYNGEE. CDR3 length equals 14 residues. V shed 4 bases and J 6 bases; nucleotides not matched to a gene: 7. As DNA, the CDR3 is TGTGCCAGCAGCCCAAGGGACAGGGAACATGGCTACACCTTC. This encodes CASSPRDREHGYTF. Full variable domain (outside the CDR3, taken from reference TRBV9 and TRBJ1-2): DSGVTQTPKHLITATGQRVTLRCSPRSGDLSVYWYQQSLDQGLQFLIQYYNGEERAKGNILERFSAQQFPDLHSELNLSSLELGDSALYFCASSPRDREHGYTFGSGTRLTVV.

The rearrangement links TRBV20-1 to TRBJ2-1, with 11 bases matching TRBD2. Germline values: CDR1 DFQATT, CDR2 SNEGSKA (reference sequence). V dropped 4 bases and J dropped 6; count of bases not matched to a gene: 5. The CDR3 has 14 residues. The CDR3 coding sequence is TGCAGTGCTATGGGGACTAGCGGATTCAATGAGCAGTTCTTC. This gives the protein CSAMGTSGFNEQFF.

V gene TRBV12-3 or TRBV12-4 combines with J gene TRBJ1-4, with D hard to call. Deletions cut 3 bases from V and 5 bases from J, with 7 bases between. This CDR3 spans 13 amino acids. This chain's CDR3 is CASSFQANEKLFF. The CDR3 DNA is TGTGCCAGCAGTTTTCAGGCGAATGAAAAACTGTTTTTT.

This clonotype was seen many times. The V and J genes are TRBV4-3 and TRBJ1-1; no reliable D call. Germline V lookup: CDR1 LGHNA, CDR2 YSLEER. The CDR3 consists of 15 residues. Trimming cost V 1 base and J 5 bases, with 14 bases left between them. Written as DNA, the CDR3 is TGCGCCAGCAGCCAAGTTTTCGGGAGAGATACTGAAGCTTTCTTT. It yields the protein CASSQVFGRDTEAFF.

The chain joins TRBV20-1 to TRBJ1-1; D not certain. V was cut by 6 bases and J by 2 bases, with 25 bases left in between. From germline, CDR1 is DFQATT and CDR2 SNEGSKA (reference sequence). The CDR3 contains 17 residues. The CDR3 DNA reads TGCAGTGCGCAAGACCGACACTGGGCCGGGCTCAACACTGAAGCTTTCTTT. Translating it yields CSAQDRHWAGLNTEAFF.

This sequence joins TRBV20-1 and TRBJ1-6; TRBD1 is a possible D gene (5 bases). Germline values: CDR1 DFQATT, CDR2 SNEGSKA (reference sequence). V was trimmed by 0 bases and J by 6 bases, leaving 9 bases between them. The CDR3 extends over 14 amino acids. In nucleotides, the CDR3 is TGCAGTGCTAGAGATCCACAGGCTAATTCACCCCTCCACTTT. Its protein product is CSARDPQANSPLHF.

This clonotype came up a few times. The gene calls are TRBV11-2 and TRBJ2-2; 10 bases line up with TRBD2. V lost 6 bases and J lost 6; bases outside the gene matches: 7. Germline V gives CDR1 SGHAT, CDR2 FQNNGV. The CDR3 contains 15 residues. The CDR3 coding sequence is TGTGCCAGCAGACCTAGAGCGGGGGGGGCCGGGGAGCTGTTTTTT. It yields the protein CASRPRAGGAGELFF.